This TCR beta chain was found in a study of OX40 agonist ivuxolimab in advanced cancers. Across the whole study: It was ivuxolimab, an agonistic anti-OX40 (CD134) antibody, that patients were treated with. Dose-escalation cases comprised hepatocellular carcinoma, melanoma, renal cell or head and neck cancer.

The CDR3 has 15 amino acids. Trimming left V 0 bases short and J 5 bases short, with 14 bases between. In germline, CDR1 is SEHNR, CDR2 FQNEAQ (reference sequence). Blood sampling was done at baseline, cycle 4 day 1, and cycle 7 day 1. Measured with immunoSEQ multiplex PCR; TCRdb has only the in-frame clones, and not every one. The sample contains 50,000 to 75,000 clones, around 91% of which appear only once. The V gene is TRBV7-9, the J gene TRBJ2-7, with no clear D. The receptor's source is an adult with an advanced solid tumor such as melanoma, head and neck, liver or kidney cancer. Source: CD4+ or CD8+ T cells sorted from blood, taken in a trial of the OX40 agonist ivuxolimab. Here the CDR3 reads CASSLAGGKGNEQYF. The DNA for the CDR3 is TGTGCCAGCAGCTTAGCGGGCGGAAAAGGAAACGAGCAGTACTTC.